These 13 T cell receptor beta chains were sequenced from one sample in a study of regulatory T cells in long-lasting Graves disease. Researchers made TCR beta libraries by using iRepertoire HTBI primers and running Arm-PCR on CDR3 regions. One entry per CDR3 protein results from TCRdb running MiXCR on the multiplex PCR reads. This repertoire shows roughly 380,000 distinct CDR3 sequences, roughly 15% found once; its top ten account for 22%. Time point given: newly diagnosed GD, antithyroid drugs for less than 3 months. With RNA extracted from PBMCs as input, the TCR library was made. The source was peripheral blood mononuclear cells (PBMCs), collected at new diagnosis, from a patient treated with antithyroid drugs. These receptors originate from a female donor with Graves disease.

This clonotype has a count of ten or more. The CDR3 region has the DNA TGTGCCAGCAGTTACTCTGGGGGGGGAGGAAACATTCAGTACTTC. Its protein product is CASSYSGGGGNIQYF. The V and J genes are TRBV6-2 or TRBV6-3 and TRBJ2-4; 7 bases are a match to TRBD2. V was pared by 0 bases and J by 6 bases, with 5 bases of the junction left unmatched. Germline CDR1 reads MNHEY; CDR2 reads SVGEGT. The CDR3 covers 15 residues.

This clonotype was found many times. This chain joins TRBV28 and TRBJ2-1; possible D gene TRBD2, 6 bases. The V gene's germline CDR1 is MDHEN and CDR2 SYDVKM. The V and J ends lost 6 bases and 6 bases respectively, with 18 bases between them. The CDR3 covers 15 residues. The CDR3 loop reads CASSAQTGSPNEQFF. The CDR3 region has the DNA TGTGCCAGCAGCGCTCAAACCGGGAGCCCCAATGAGCAGTTCTTC.

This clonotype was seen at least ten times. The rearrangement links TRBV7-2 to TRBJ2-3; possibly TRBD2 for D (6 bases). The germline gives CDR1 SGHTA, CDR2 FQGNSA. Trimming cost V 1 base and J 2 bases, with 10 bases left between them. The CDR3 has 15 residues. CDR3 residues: CASSLEAGNTDTQYF. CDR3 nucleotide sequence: TGTGCCAGCAGCTTAGAGGCGGGAAACACAGATACGCAGTATTTT.

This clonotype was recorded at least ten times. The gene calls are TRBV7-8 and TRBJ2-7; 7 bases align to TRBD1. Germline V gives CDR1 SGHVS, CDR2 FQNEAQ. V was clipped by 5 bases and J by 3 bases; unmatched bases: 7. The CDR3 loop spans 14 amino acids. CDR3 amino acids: CASSLRDSHYEQYF. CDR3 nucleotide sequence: TGTGCCAGCAGCCTCCGGGACAGCCACTACGAGCAGTACTTC.

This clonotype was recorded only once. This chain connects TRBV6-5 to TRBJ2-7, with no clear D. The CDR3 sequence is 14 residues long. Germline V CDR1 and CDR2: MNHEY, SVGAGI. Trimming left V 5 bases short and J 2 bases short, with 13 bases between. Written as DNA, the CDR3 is TGTGCCAGCAGTCCCTCGAGGCCAGCCTACGAGCAGTACTTC. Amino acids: CASSPSRPAYEQYF.

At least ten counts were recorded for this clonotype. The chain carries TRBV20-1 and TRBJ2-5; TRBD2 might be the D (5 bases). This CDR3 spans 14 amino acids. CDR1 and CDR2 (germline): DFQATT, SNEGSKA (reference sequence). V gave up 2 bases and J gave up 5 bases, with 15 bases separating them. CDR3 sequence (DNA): TGCAGTGCTAGAAATACTAGATCGGGGGAGACCCAGTACTTC. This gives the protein CSARNTRSGETQYF.

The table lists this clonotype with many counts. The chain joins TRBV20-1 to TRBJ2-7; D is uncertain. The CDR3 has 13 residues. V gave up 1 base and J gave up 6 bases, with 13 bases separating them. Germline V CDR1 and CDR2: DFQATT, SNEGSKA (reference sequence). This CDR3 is CSARGHPPGEQYF. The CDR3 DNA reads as TGCAGTGCTAGAGGGCATCCACCTGGCGAGCAGTACTTC.

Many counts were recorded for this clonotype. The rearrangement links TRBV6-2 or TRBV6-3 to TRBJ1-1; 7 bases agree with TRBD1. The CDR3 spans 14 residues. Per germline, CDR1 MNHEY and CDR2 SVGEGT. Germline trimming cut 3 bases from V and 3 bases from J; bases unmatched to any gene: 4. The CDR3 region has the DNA TGTGCCAGCAGTTATTCAGGGGGGGACACTGAAGCTTTCTTT. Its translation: CASSYSGGDTEAFF.

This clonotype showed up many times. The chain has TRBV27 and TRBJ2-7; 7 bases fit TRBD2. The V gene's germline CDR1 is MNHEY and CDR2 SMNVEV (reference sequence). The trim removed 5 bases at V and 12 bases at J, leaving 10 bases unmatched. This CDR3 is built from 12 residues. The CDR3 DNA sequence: TGTGCCAGCAGTCGCTCGGGGGGTTTGTGGTACTTC. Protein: CASSRSGGLWYF.

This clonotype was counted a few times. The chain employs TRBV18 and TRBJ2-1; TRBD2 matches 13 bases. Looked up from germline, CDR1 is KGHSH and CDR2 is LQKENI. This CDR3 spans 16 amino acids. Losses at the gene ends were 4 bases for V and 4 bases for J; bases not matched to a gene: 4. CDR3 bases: TGTGCCAGCTCACACCGGACTAGCGGGAGATACAATGAGCAGTTCTTC. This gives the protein CASSHRTSGRYNEQFF.

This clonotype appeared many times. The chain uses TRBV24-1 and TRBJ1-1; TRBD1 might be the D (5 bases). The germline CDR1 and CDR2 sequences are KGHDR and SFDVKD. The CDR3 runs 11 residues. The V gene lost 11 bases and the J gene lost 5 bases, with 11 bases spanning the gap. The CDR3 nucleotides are TGTGCCAGTCAAGGGGAAACTGAAGCTTTCTTT. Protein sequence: CASQGETEAFF.

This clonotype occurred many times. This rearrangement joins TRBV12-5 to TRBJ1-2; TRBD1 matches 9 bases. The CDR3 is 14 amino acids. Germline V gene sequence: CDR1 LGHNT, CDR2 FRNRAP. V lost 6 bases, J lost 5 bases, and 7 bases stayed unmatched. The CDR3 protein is CASGVPGTGYGYTF. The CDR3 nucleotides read TGTGCTAGTGGAGTTCCAGGGACAGGGTATGGCTACACCTTC. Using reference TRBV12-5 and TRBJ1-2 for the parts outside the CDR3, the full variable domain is DARVTQTPRHKVTEMGQEVTMRCQPILGHNTVFWYRQTMMQGLELLAYFRNRAPLDDSGMPKDRFSAEMPDATLATLKIQPSEPRDSAVYFCASGVPGTGYGYTFGSGTRLTVV.

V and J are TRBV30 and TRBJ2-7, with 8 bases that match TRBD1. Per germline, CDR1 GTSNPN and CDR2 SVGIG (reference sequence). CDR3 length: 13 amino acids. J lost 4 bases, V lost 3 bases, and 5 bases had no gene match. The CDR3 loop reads CAWSTGGSYEQYF. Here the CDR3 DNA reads TGTGCCTGGAGCACAGGGGGATCATACGAGCAGTACTTC.